The 9 T cell receptor beta chains listed next were all sequenced from one sample in a study of blood T cell repertoires in COVID-19. Sequencing used immunoSEQ multiplex PCR; TCRdb keeps in-frame clones, though not all of them. The profile shows around 380,000 clones, 81% of them singletons. Sequencing was performed on peripheral blood. The receptors here all came from a human donor with acute or convalescent COVID-19. The donor label of this sample is uncertain.

The chain recombines TRBV6-2 or TRBV6-3 with TRBJ1-5, with D perhaps TRBD1 (5 bases). Germline lookup yields CDR1 MNHEY and CDR2 SVGEGT. Trimming took off 4 bases at V and 7 bases at J, with 11 bases between the two ends. The CDR3 consists of 13 residues. The CDR3 sequence is CASSSPQGQPQHF. The CDR3 region has the DNA TGTGCCAGCAGTTCCCCTCAGGGCCAGCCCCAGCATTTT.

The chain carries TRBV10-3 and TRBJ2-3; TRBD1 aligns across 9 bases. The CDR3 is made up of 14 amino acids. The V gene's germline CDR1 is ENHRY and CDR2 SYGVKD. Unmatched junction bases numbered 3, after V lost 8 bases and J lost 0 bases. The CDR3 DNA is TGTGCCATCGGACAGGGGTTTAGCACAGATACGCAGTATTTT. The encoded protein is CAIGQGFSTDTQYF.

This chain links TRBV2 with TRBJ1-2; TRBD1 is a possible D gene (6 bases). The length of the CDR3 is 12 residues. V was clipped by 7 bases and J by 8 bases, with 14 bases between them. Germline V CDR1 and CDR2: SNHLY, FYNNEI. CDR3 sequence reads: CASKPTGYGYTF. CDR3 nucleotide sequence: TGTGCCAGCAAACCCACAGGGTACGGCTACACCTTC.

This chain connects TRBV6-5 to TRBJ2-7; weak D call: TRBD2 (6 bases). The V gene lost 8 bases and the J gene lost 9 bases, with 20 bases spanning the gap. Per the germline V gene, CDR1 is MNHEY and CDR2 is SVGAGI. This CDR3 comprises 13 residues. The CDR3 bases are TGTGCCAGCGGGACTCTAGACCTACGTGGGCAGTACTTC. Protein: CASGTLDLRGQYF.

This rearrangement joins TRBV5-6 to TRBJ2-7, with TRBD1 matching 8 bases. Germline CDR1 is SGHDT and CDR2 is YYEEEE. V shed 2 bases and J 1 base; nucleotides not matched to a gene: 5. The CDR3 is 15 amino acids. The CDR3 here is CASSFDRGSSYEQYF. As DNA, the CDR3 is TGTGCCAGCAGCTTTGACAGGGGATCTTCCTACGAGCAGTACTTC. Variable domain in full (rest from reference TRBV5-6 and TRBJ2-7): DAGVTQSPTHLIKTRGQQVTLRCSPKSGHDTVSWYQQALGQGPQFIFQYYEEEERQRGNFPDRFSGHQFPNYSSELNVNALLLGDSALYLCASSFDRGSSYEQYFGPGTRLTVT.

The chain combines TRBV7-6 with TRBJ1-5, with TRBD1 identical over 9 bases. The CDR3 covers 17 residues. Trimming took 5 bases from V and 6 from J; bases not matched to a gene: 14. Germline lookup yields CDR1 SGHVS and CDR2 FNYEAQ. As DNA, the CDR3 is TGTGCCAGCAGCACCCACCCGGGACAGGGAGTGGGTCAGCCCCAGCATTTT. This gives the protein CASSTHPGQGVGQPQHF. Drawing the rest from reference TRBV7-6 and TRBJ1-5, the complete variable domain is GAGVSQSPRYKVTKRGQDVALRCDPISGHVSLYWYRQALGQGPEFLTYFNYEAQQDKSGLPNDRFSAERPEGSISTLTIQRTEQRDSAMYRCASSTHPGQGVGQPQHFGDGTRLSIL.

The gene calls are TRBV7-2 and TRBJ2-3; D call uncertain. Per the germline V gene, CDR1 is SGHTA and CDR2 is FQGNSA. The CDR3 length is 13 residues. The ends were cut back, 6 bases at V and 10 bases at J, with 17 bases in the middle. CDR3 in DNA: TGTGCCAGCAGATTTAATAACGGTTTTTCGCAGTATTTT. This translates into CASRFNNGFSQYF.

CDR3 amino acids: CASSLRGGTDTQYF. The CDR3 DNA follows: TGTGCCAGCAGTTTGCGGGGGGGCACAGATACGCAGTATTTT. The chain links TRBV25-1 to TRBJ2-3; TRBD2 matches at 8 bases. The germline V gene has CDR1 MGHDK and CDR2 SYGVNS. The CDR3 runs to 14 residues. V trimming: 5 bases; J trimming: 1 base; junction bases outside the gene matches: 2.

The rearrangement joins TRBV13 to TRBJ2-2; perhaps TRBD2 as D (6 bases). This CDR3 has 18 amino acids. The V end was cut by 1 base, the J end by 5 bases, with 20 bases between. CDR1 and CDR2 (germline): PRHDT, FYEKMQ (reference sequence). In DNA, the CDR3 is TGTGCCAGCAGCTTAGAAAGGGTAGGACGAAGCGGGACCGGGGAGCTGTTTTTT. Its protein is CASSLERVGRSGTGELFF.